These 26 T cell receptor beta chains share one sample of origin, sequenced in a study of T cells in localized non-small cell lung cancer. Assay used: immunoSEQ multiplex PCR; TCRdb lists only in-frame clones, some missing. The top ten hold roughly a tenth of the sample, which has some 1,500 clones, less than 30% seen once. Source: normal lung tissue next to the tumor, taken before any cancer treatment. These TCRs come from a female donor at least 60 years old with stage I lung adenocarcinoma.

By sample fraction, this clone is large. This chain links TRBV28 with TRBJ1-4; possibly TRBD1 for D (5 bases). CDR1 and CDR2 (germline): MDHEN, SYDVKM. V lost 6 bases, J lost 7 bases, and 12 bases lay in between. The CDR3 is 13 amino acids. CDR3 amino acids: CASSTSGVEKLFF. The CDR3 DNA is TGTGCCAGCAGCACTTCGGGGGTTGAAAAACTGTTTTTT.

This clone has more than one count but fewer than ten. The V gene is TRBV12-5, the J gene TRBJ1-3; no firm D call. This CDR3 spans 14 amino acids. Germline V CDR1 and CDR2: LGHNT, FRNRAP. This CDR3 reads CASTPVFSGNTIYF. DNA for the CDR3: TGTGCCAGCACCCCAGTGTTCTCTGGAAACACCATATATTTT.

The V and J genes are TRBV28 and TRBJ2-7; tentative D call: TRBD2 (6 bases). The length of the CDR3 is 15 residues. Germline V gives CDR1 MDHEN, CDR2 SYDVKM. V was pared by 5 bases and J by 2 bases, with 16 bases between. The CDR3 DNA reads as TGTGCCAGCAGTCCGCTCCGGGAGCCCACCTACGAGCAGTACTTC. It translates to CASSPLREPTYEQYF.

The chain employs TRBV6-8 and TRBJ2-7; D is ambiguous. Trimming took off 5 bases at V and 2 bases at J, with 16 bases between the two ends. The CDR3 consists of 15 residues. The germline gives CDR1 MNHGY, CDR2 SAAAGT. The CDR3 region is CASSRPSGRTYEQYF. As DNA, the CDR3 is TGTGCCAGCAGTCGTCCCTCCGGACGGACCTACGAGCAGTACTTC.

The rearrangement uses TRBV6-7 and TRBJ2-3; 9 bases are a match to TRBD2. TRBV6-7 is designated an ORF whose function remains uncertain. The CDR3 covers 11 residues. V lost 8 bases, J lost 12 bases, and 6 bases stayed unmatched. CDR3 in amino acids: CASGPGTSQYF. The CDR3 DNA reads TGTGCCAGCGGACCCGGGACTAGCCAGTATTTT.

By share, this clone ranks as large. The genes are TRBV11-3 and TRBJ1-2; weak D call: TRBD1 (6 bases). This CDR3 region has 14 residues. The germline CDR1 and CDR2 sequences are SGHNT and YENEEA. With 0 bases removed from V and 4 bases from J, the gap between germline ends came to 9 bases. In nucleotides, the CDR3 is TGTGCCAGCAGCTTAGATGTAGGGGGCTATGGCTACACCTTC. This sequence encodes CASSLDVGGYGYTF. Looking up the rest from reference TRBV11-3 and TRBJ1-2 gives the full variable domain: EAGVVQSPRYKIIEKKQPVAFWCNPISGHNTLYWYLQNLGQGPELLIRYENEEAVDDSQLPKDRFSAERLKGVDSTLKIQPAELGDSAVYLCASSLDVGGYGYTFGSGTRLTVV.

In nucleotides, the CDR3 is TGCGCCAGCAGCTTGGCCGAGGGGTCTTATGGCTACACCTTC. Its protein is CASSLAEGSYGYTF. This chain links TRBV5-1 with TRBJ1-2, with D perhaps matching TRBD1 (5 bases). The V end lost 0 bases, the J end lost 5 bases, and 11 bases lay between the germline ends. The CDR3 is 14 residues long. The V gene's germline CDR1 is SGHRS and CDR2 YFSETQ.

The V and J genes are TRBV25-1 and TRBJ2-7; D is unresolved. The CDR3 runs to 14 residues. Between the trimmed V and J ends, which lost 2 bases and 2 bases, there was a span of 10 bases. Germline CDR1 MGHDK, CDR2 SYGVNS. The CDR3 protein is CASSEPGRTYEQYF. The CDR3 DNA is TGTGCCAGCAGTGAACCCGGACGGACCTACGAGCAGTACTTC.

The chain combines TRBV14 with TRBJ2-7; no definite D call. Germline V gene data show CDR1 as SGHDN and CDR2 as FVKESK. V was shortened by 0 bases and J by 6 bases, with 6 bases between the two germline ends. The CDR3 contains 12 residues. The CDR3 spells CASSQDGSEQYF. The CDR3, as DNA: TGTGCCAGCAGCCAAGATGGTTCCGAGCAGTACTTC.

The chain has TRBV5-1 and TRBJ2-2; a possible D gene is TRBD1 (5 bases). The V gene lost 0 bases and the J gene lost 6 bases, with 12 bases spanning the gap. Germline CDR1 SGHRS, CDR2 YFSETQ. The CDR3 has 15 residues. In nucleotides, the CDR3 is TGCGCCAGCAGCTTGGGGCAGGGAAGGGCCGGGGAGCTGTTTTTT. Residues: CASSLGQGRAGELFF.

This clone was detected only a few times. The V call is TRBV11-3, the J call TRBJ1-4, with 10 positions matching TRBD1. CDR3 length: 15 residues. Germline loops: CDR1 SGHNT, CDR2 YENEEA. Unmatched junction bases numbered 7, after V lost 5 bases and J lost 7 bases. The CDR3 spells CASSQTGTGAEKLFF. The CDR3 coding sequence is TGTGCCAGCAGCCAAACCGGGACAGGGGCTGAAAAACTGTTTTTT.

This chain joins TRBV29-1 and TRBJ2-3, with TRBD2 matching over 9 bases. J was trimmed by 2 bases and V by 2 bases; bases with no gene match: 5. The germline CDR1 and CDR2 sequences are SQVTM and ANQGSEA. The CDR3 is 15 residues long. In DNA form, the CDR3 reads TGCAGCGTTGAAAGAGCGGGGGGATCCACAGATACGCAGTATTTT. Translated, it gives CSVERAGGSTDTQYF.

Only a few counts were recorded for this clone. This sequence joins TRBV29-1 and TRBJ1-1; D is ambiguous. Trimming took off 3 bases at V and 0 bases at J, with 5 bases between the two ends. There are 12 residues in the CDR3. Germline V gene lookup returns CDR1 SQVTM and CDR2 ANQGSEA. CDR3 region: CSVEPLNTEAFF. The CDR3 coding sequence is TGCAGCGTTGAGCCGCTGAACACTGAAGCTTTCTTT.

The chain links TRBV23-1 to TRBJ1-2; tentatively, D is TRBD1 (5 bases). TRBV23-1 is placed among ORFs of uncertain function. V shed 6 bases and J shed 8 bases, with 16 bases lying between them. This CDR3 is 13 amino acids long. The CDR3, as DNA: TGCGCCAGCAGCCGTGGGTCAGAGGGGGGCTACACCTTC. As protein: CASSRGSEGGYTF.

This clone turned up a few times. The CDR3 sequence is CASSVNRNEQFF. Written as DNA, the CDR3 is TGTGCCAGCAGCGTAAACCGAAATGAGCAGTTCTTC. The gene calls are TRBV9 and TRBJ2-1; unclear D gene. This CDR3 is built from 12 residues. V gave up 1 base and J gave up 7 bases, with 6 bases separating them. CDR1 SGDLS and CDR2 YYNGEE come from the germline V gene.

The rearrangement uses TRBV28 and TRBJ2-7; tentatively, D is TRBD1 or TRBD2 (5 bases each). This CDR3 is built from 14 residues. Trimming stripped 5 bases from V and 0 bases from J, with 11 bases between. Germline CDR1 MDHEN, CDR2 SYDVKM. The DNA for the CDR3 is TGTGCCAGCAGTGACGGGACCGGCTCCTACGAGCAGTACTTC. It encodes CASSDGTGSYEQYF.

This clone was picked up a small number of times. Its ends do not fully match the called genes, so a read error is possible. The chain combines TRBV6-8 with TRBJ2-7; 8 bases are shared with TRBD1. The CDR3 is made up of 14 amino acids. From germline, CDR1 is MNHGY and CDR2 SAAAGT. CDR3 protein: CAISGRQGQGEQYF. Here the CDR3 DNA reads TGTGCCATCAGTGGGAGACAGGGGCAGGGCGAGCAGTACTTC.

This clone is large within its sample. The chain combines TRBV9 with TRBJ2-2; TRBD2 matches 9 bases. The trim removed 4 bases at V and 8 bases at J, leaving 12 bases unmatched. The CDR3 sequence is 16 residues long. The germline gives CDR1 SGDLS, CDR2 YYNGEE. CDR3: CASSYSGSPDKGELFF. The DNA for the CDR3 is TGTGCCAGCAGCTATAGCGGGAGCCCCGATAAGGGGGAGCTGTTTTTT.

In its sample, this clone is large. The rearrangement links TRBV9 to TRBJ2-3; a weak D match, TRBD2 (6 bases). This CDR3 contains 14 residues. V shed 6 bases and J shed 0 bases, with 11 bases lying between them. Per germline, CDR1 SGDLS and CDR2 YYNGEE. The DNA for the CDR3 is TGTGCCAGCAAGATAAGCGGGAGCACAGATACGCAGTATTTT. It codes for CASKISGSTDTQYF.

This clone has more than one count but fewer than ten. The genes are TRBV28 and TRBJ2-7; D could derive from TRBD1 or TRBD2 (5 bases each). Trimming removed 5 bases from V and 1 base from J, with 9 bases in between. There are 13 residues in the CDR3. The V gene's germline CDR1 is MDHEN and CDR2 SYDVKM. The CDR3 DNA reads TGTGCCAGCAGTCTAGGGACGTCCTACGAGCAGTACTTC. Translated, it gives CASSLGTSYEQYF.

V and J are TRBV28 and TRBJ2-1, with TRBD2 matching 10 bases. Looked up from germline, CDR1 is MDHEN and CDR2 is SYDVKM. The CDR3 is 15 residues long. With V trimmed by 3 bases and J by 12 bases, 11 bases remained unmatched. CDR3 sequence (DNA): TGTGCCAGCAGTTTTAGCGGGGGGCGACACGGCGCGCAGTTCTTC. This translates into CASSFSGGRHGAQFF.

In its sample, this clone ranks as large. The genes are TRBV9 and TRBJ2-2; D gene unclear. The CDR3 loop spans 13 amino acids. Germline CDR1 reads SGDLS; CDR2 reads YYNGEE. V lost 5 bases, J lost 5 bases, and 10 bases lay in between. In DNA form, the CDR3 reads TGTGCCAGCAGTGGTTTGGGAACCGGGGAGCTGTTTTTT. Amino acid sequence: CASSGLGTGELFF. The full variable domain, in which reference TRBV9 and TRBJ2-2 provide the parts outside the CDR3, is DSGVTQTPKHLITATGQRVTLRCSPRSGDLSVYWYQQSLDQGLQFLIQYYNGEERAKGNILERFSAQQFPDLHSELNLSSLELGDSALYFCASSGLGTGELFFGEGSRLTVL.

Remarks on this clone: The DNA holds an ambiguous or unread base, and X denotes its residue. The chain couples TRBV18 to TRBJ1-5; TRBD1 agrees at 8 bases. Germline values: CDR1 KGHSH, CDR2 LQKENI. This CDR3 is 13 amino acids long. Trimming removed 10 bases from V and 6 bases from J; junction bases left unmatched: 8. The CDR3 spells CAXSDDRGQPQHF. CDR3 DNA: TGTGCCARCTCGGACGACAGGGGTCAGCCCCAGCATTTT.

The CDR3 coding sequence is TGTGCCAGCTCAGAAACCATAGCGGGAGCCGGTATCGGGGAGCTGTTTTTT. This sequence encodes CASSETIAGAGIGELFF. V and J are TRBV18 and TRBJ2-2; TRBD2 agrees at 9 bases. CDR1 and CDR2 from the germline V gene are KGHSH and LQKENI. V was clipped by 5 bases and J by 7 bases; unmatched bases: 14. CDR3 length: 17 residues. The full variable domain, rest sourced from reference TRBV18 and TRBJ2-2, is NAGVMQNPRHLVRRRGQEARLRCSPMKGHSHVYWYRQLPEEGLKFMVYLQKENIIDESGMPKERFSAEFPKEGPSILRIQQVVRGDSAAYFCASSETIAGAGIGELFFGEGSRLTVL.

The CDR3 DNA sequence: TGTGCCAGCTCACCGGCCGAGGGTAGCCGGAAGACCCAGTACTTC. Amino acid sequence: CASSPAEGSRKTQYF. The chain has TRBV18 and TRBJ2-5; weak D call: TRBD2 (5 bases). The length of the CDR3 is 15 residues. Germline loops: CDR1 KGHSH, CDR2 LQKENI. Trimming removed 3 bases at V and 6 bases at J, with 17 bases between.

The chain combines TRBV29-1 with TRBJ2-1; perhaps TRBD1 as D (6 bases). The CDR3 extends over 14 amino acids. Germline-derived CDR1 and CDR2 are SQVTM and ANQGSEA. The V end lost 5 bases, the J end lost 8 bases, and 19 bases lay between the germline ends. In DNA, the CDR3 is TGCAGCGTTCCCGACAGGAACCCCTGGGATGAGCAGTTCTTC. Translating it yields CSVPDRNPWDEQFF.